This TCR beta chain was captured by sequencing in a study of T-cell reconstitution after alpha-beta-depleted transplantation in children. Many counts were recorded for this clonotype. Looked up from germline, CDR1 is SEHNR and CDR2 is FQNEAQ (reference sequence). Trimming removed 10 bases at V and 3 bases at J, with 24 bases between. The CDR3 runs 16 residues. Researchers prepared the TCRbeta library using unique molecular identifiers, the study reports. In TCRdb, the PCR reads were re-called with MiXCR into one record per CDR3 protein. The repertoire holds 300,000 to 400,000 distinct CDR3 sequences, with approximately 12% as singletons.

The V and J genes are TRBV7-9 and TRBJ1-2; D is unresolved. The receptor comes from a human donor who donated a stem cell graft to a child with Fanconi anemia. Source: PBMCs, taken from the stem cell graft. The CDR3 loop is CAIHSEERVSHYGYTF. CDR3 nucleotide sequence: TGTGCCATCCACTCGGAAGAGAGGGTCTCCCACTATGGCTACACCTTC. Full variable domain (missing parts from reference TRBV7-9 and TRBJ1-2): DTGVSQNPRHKITKRGQNVTFRCDPISEHNRLYWYRQTLGQGPEFLTYFQNEAQLEKSRLLSDRFSAERPKGSFSTLEIQRTEQGDSAMYLCAIHSEERVSHYGYTFGSGTRLTVV.